A single sample gave rise to the 32 T cell receptor beta chains below, sequenced in a study of identical twins. TCRdb called the 5' RACE reads again in MiXCR, with one record for every CDR3 protein. The sample carries 1.5 million to 2 million distinct CDR3 sequences, about 30% recorded once. The sequencing sample was made of cord blood. The receptors originated from a newborn girl in good health.

Only a few counts were recorded for this clonotype. V and J are TRBV7-9 and TRBJ2-3; D is undetermined. This CDR3 is 14 amino acids long. Germline V gene data show CDR1 as SEHNR and CDR2 as FQNEAQ (reference sequence). The V end lost 0 bases, the J end lost 2 bases, and 6 bases lay between the germline ends. The chain's CDR3 is CASSLARFTDTQYF. The CDR3 DNA reads TGTGCCAGCAGCTTAGCTCGCTTCACAGATACGCAGTATTTT.

The chain links TRBV20-1 to TRBJ2-3; no firm D call. This CDR3 contains 14 residues. The ends were cut back, 4 bases at V and 0 bases at J, with 11 bases in the middle. The germline V gene has CDR1 DFQATT and CDR2 SNEGSKA (reference sequence). The CDR3 loop is CSAKKGPSTDTQYF. Here the CDR3 DNA reads TGCAGTGCTAAAAAAGGCCCGAGCACAGATACGCAGTATTTT.

The chain combines TRBV20-1 with TRBJ1-5; D is unclear. The CDR3 has 18 amino acids. Trimming removed 1 base from V and 0 bases from J, with 19 bases in between. Germline CDR1 DFQATT, CDR2 SNEGSKA (reference sequence). CDR3 in DNA: TGCAGTGCTAGAGGACGAGACCCGGGGAGATATAGCAATCAGCCCCAGCATTTT. It encodes CSARGRDPGRYSNQPQHF.

This clonotype has a handful of counts. The V and J genes are TRBV7-2 and TRBJ2-1; weak D call: TRBD1 (6 bases). The germline gives CDR1 SGHTA, CDR2 FQGNSA. This CDR3 has 15 amino acids. V lost 1 base to trimming and J lost 5 bases, with 12 bases between them. CDR3 sequence: CASSLGAQGHNEQFF. DNA for the CDR3: TGTGCCAGCAGCTTAGGCGCACAGGGCCACAATGAGCAGTTCTTC.

The chain has TRBV20-1 and TRBJ2-1; TRBD2 matches 10 bases. CDR1 is DFQATT and CDR2 is SNEGSKA in the germline V gene (reference sequence). The V and J ends lost 5 bases and 0 bases, in that order; junction bases with no gene match: 4. The CDR3 spans 15 residues. CDR3 DNA: TGCAGTGCTCGTAGGACTAGCGGCTCCTACAATGAGCAGTTCTTC. Protein sequence: CSARRTSGSYNEQFF.

This clonotype was counted a few times. This chain uses TRBV20-1 with TRBJ2-3, with D maybe TRBD2 (6 bases). The CDR3 is 13 amino acids. V lost 3 bases and J lost 6, with 13 bases in between. CDR1 DFQATT and CDR2 SNEGSKA come from the germline V gene (reference sequence). CDR3 nucleotide sequence: TGCAGTGCTAGCGGACTAACGTGGGATACGCAGTATTTT. Its protein is CSASGLTWDTQYF.

The rearrangement links TRBV5-1 to TRBJ2-5; D is perhaps TRBD1 (6 bases). The CDR3 has 15 amino acids. CDR1 SGHRS and CDR2 YFSETQ come from the germline V gene. Trimming pared 0 bases from V and 4 bases from J, leaving 13 bases between. The CDR3 region has the DNA TGCGCCAGCAGCTTGGATTCTTGGGGGCCAGAGACCCAGTACTTC. As protein: CASSLDSWGPETQYF.

The gene calls are TRBV20-1 and TRBJ2-3; 10 bases agree with TRBD2. In germline, CDR1 is DFQATT, CDR2 SNEGSKA (reference sequence). This CDR3 is built from 14 residues. After removal of 2 bases from V and 6 bases from J, the junction contained 5 bases not matched to a gene. The chain's CDR3 is CSARSGGASDTQYF. DNA for the CDR3: TGCAGTGCTAGAAGCGGGGGGGCTTCCGATACGCAGTATTTT.

This chain links TRBV6-5 with TRBJ1-1, with a tentative D call TRBD1 (5 bases). The germline gives CDR1 MNHEY, CDR2 SVGAGI. This CDR3 is 16 amino acids long. Trimming pared 2 bases from V and 0 bases from J, leaving 13 bases between. The DNA of the CDR3 is TGTGCCAGCAGTTACGGATCCCAGGGAATGAACACTGAAGCTTTCTTT. This codes for CASSYGSQGMNTEAFF.

The CDR3 DNA reads TGTGCCAGCAGCCAAGGCCCCCTGACTAGCCCGAAGAAAGGAAATGAGCAGTTCTTC. It is translated as CASSQGPLTSPKKGNEQFF. The chain couples TRBV4-2 to TRBJ2-1, with 7 bases fitting TRBD2. Germline CDR1 is LGHNA and CDR2 is YNFKEQ. The CDR3 is 19 amino acids. Unmatched junction bases numbered 19, after V lost 1 base and J lost 7 bases.

The sample holds one count of this clonotype. The J gene is TRBJ1-5, the V gene TRBV28, with D possibly being TRBD1 (5 bases). Looked up from germline, CDR1 is MDHEN and CDR2 is SYDVKM. CDR3 size: 13 residues. V shed 5 bases and J shed 5 bases, with 10 bases lying between them. The CDR3: CASSPGIYQPQHF. In nucleotides, the CDR3 is TGTGCCAGCAGTCCAGGGATTTATCAGCCCCAGCATTTT.

Here the CDR3 DNA reads TGCGCCAGCCGGGGTGGCCCCGGGAGCTCTGGGGCCAACGTCCTGACTTTC. Its translation: CASRGGPGSSGANVLTF. The rearrangement joins TRBV5-1 to TRBJ2-6; TRBD2 might be the D (6 bases). Germline V gene sequence: CDR1 SGHRS, CDR2 YFSETQ. CDR3 length: 17 amino acids. Deletions cut 7 bases from V and 0 bases from J, with 17 bases between.

The rearrangement uses TRBV24-1 and TRBJ2-1, with D possibly matching TRBD1 (5 bases). The germline gives CDR1 KGHDR, CDR2 SFDVKD. V lost 0 bases and J lost 7, with 9 bases in between. There are 14 residues in the CDR3. The DNA of the CDR3 is TGTGCCACCAGTGATTTGCAGGGTGATAATGAGCAGTTCTTC. Translating gives CATSDLQGDNEQFF.

This clonotype occurred many times. The chain combines TRBV27 with TRBJ2-7; D call uncertain. V was trimmed by 5 bases and J by 2 bases, leaving 7 bases between them. The V gene's germline CDR1 is MNHEY and CDR2 SMNVEV (reference sequence). The CDR3 runs to 12 residues. The CDR3 protein is CASSPNPYEQYF. For the CDR3, the DNA is TGTGCCAGCAGTCCAAACCCCTACGAGCAGTACTTC.

The CDR3 loop is CARNKRAIATNEKLFF. In nucleotides, the CDR3 is TGTGCCAGGAATAAAAGGGCCATTGCAACTAATGAAAAACTGTTTTTT. The chain couples TRBV21-1 to TRBJ1-4. TRBV21-1 is shown as a pseudogene. The CDR3 has 16 amino acids.

This clonotype was found a few times. V gene TRBV4-2 combines with J gene TRBJ1-1; possible D gene TRBD1, 5 bases. The CDR3 is 16 amino acids. The V gene's germline CDR1 is LGHNA and CDR2 YNFKEQ. V dropped 3 bases and J dropped 1 base, with 15 bases sitting between them. DNA for the CDR3: TGTGCCAGCAGCCAGGGTACAGGTTCCAGGAACACTGAAGCTTTCTTT. Translation: CASSQGTGSRNTEAFF.

Here the CDR3 DNA reads TGTGCCAGCAGACGACAGATGAACACTGAAGCTTTCTTT. It is translated as CASRRQMNTEAFF. The V call is TRBV6-1, the J call TRBJ1-1; maybe TRBD1 (5 bases). The CDR3 has 13 residues. Trimming took off 6 bases at V and 0 bases at J, with 8 bases between the two ends. Germline assignment: CDR1 MNHNS and CDR2 SASEGT.

V usage is TRBV6-1 and J usage is TRBJ1-1, with D perhaps matching TRBD1 (6 bases). Germline-derived CDR1 and CDR2 are MNHNS and SASEGT. CDR3 length: 17 amino acids. Trimming stripped 3 bases from V and 1 base from J, with 18 bases between. The CDR3 loop reads CASSEGVLGGRNTEAFF. In nucleotides, the CDR3 is TGTGCCAGCAGTGAGGGAGTTCTGGGGGGCCGGAACACTGAAGCTTTCTTT.

This chain links TRBV15 with TRBJ2-1; the match to TRBD1 covers 8 bases. Unmatched junction bases numbered 16, after V lost 5 bases and J lost 10 bases. Germline V gene lookup returns CDR1 LNHNV and CDR2 YYDKDF (reference sequence). CDR3 length: 16 residues. CDR3 sequence reads: CATSLSWTGLSYEQFF. The CDR3 DNA follows: TGTGCCACCAGCCTCTCCTGGACAGGGCTCTCCTACGAGCAGTTCTTC.

To note about this clonotype: Since a much larger clone is just one base distant, this may be a read error. The rearrangement joins TRBV29-1 to TRBJ2-1; TRBD1 is a possible D gene (5 bases). Looked up from germline, CDR1 is SQVTM and CDR2 is ANQGSEA. This CDR3 has 13 amino acids. V shed 5 bases and J shed 10 bases, with 18 bases lying between them. The CDR3 region is CSVRGPTNQEQFF. In DNA form, the CDR3 reads TGCAGCGTTAGGGGTCCGACCAATCAGGAGCAGTTCTTC.

In this sample, this clonotype turned up a few times. The chain joins TRBV7-9 to TRBJ1-4; unclear D gene. The CDR3 covers 13 residues. Germline V gene lookup returns CDR1 SEHNR and CDR2 FQNEAQ (reference sequence). The V end lost 4 bases, the J end lost 4 bases, and 7 bases lay between the germline ends. As DNA, the CDR3 is TGTGCCAGCAGCTACAGCTTTAATGAAAAACTGTTTTTT. This encodes CASSYSFNEKLFF.

The rearrangement joins TRBV6-1 to TRBJ2-2; D unresolved. V dropped 8 bases and J dropped 7 bases, with 11 bases sitting between them. This CDR3 has 12 residues. Germline values: CDR1 MNHNS, CDR2 SASEGT. The CDR3 region has the DNA TGTGCCAGCCAAGGGCGGCGCGGGGAGCTGTTTTTT. Translation gives CASQGRRGELFF.

This clonotype came up a few times. CDR3 protein: CASSSRGVGNTEAFF. DNA for the CDR3: TGTGCCAGCAGTTCCAGGGGAGTGGGGAACACTGAAGCTTTCTTT. The V and J genes are TRBV12-3 or TRBV12-4 and TRBJ1-1, with D perhaps TRBD1 (6 bases). The CDR3 has 15 residues. With 4 bases removed from V and 1 base from J, the gap between germline ends came to 13 bases.

The chain employs TRBV20-1 and TRBJ2-7, with 8 bases lining up with TRBD1. From germline, CDR1 is DFQATT and CDR2 SNEGSKA (reference sequence). The CDR3 extends over 14 amino acids. The V gene end was trimmed by 2 bases and the J gene end by 1 base; junction bases not matched to a gene: 4. The chain's CDR3 is CSARRTGNSYEQYF. The CDR3 DNA sequence: TGCAGTGCTAGACGGACAGGGAATTCCTACGAGCAGTACTTC.

This chain uses TRBV28 with TRBJ2-7; perhaps TRBD1 as D (6 bases). The length of the CDR3 is 18 residues. Germline loops: CDR1 MDHEN, CDR2 SYDVKM. The V and J ends lost 5 bases and 4 bases respectively, with 27 bases between them. The CDR3 protein is CASSAHRVSKPEGYEQYF. The CDR3 region has the DNA TGTGCCAGCAGTGCCCACAGGGTTTCAAAGCCAGAGGGGTACGAGCAGTACTTC.

The chain carries TRBV12-3 or TRBV12-4 and TRBJ2-7; the match to TRBD2 covers 13 bases. The assigned J gene may be wrong: the sequence end matches TRBJ2-5 better. This CDR3 contains 16 residues. The CDR3 here is CASRPTSGGHQETQYF. The CDR3 DNA follows: TGTGCCAGCAGGCCGACTAGCGGGGGGCATCAAGAGACCCAGTACTTC.

This clonotype was counted a few times. The chain links TRBV10-3 to TRBJ2-2, with D uncertain. Per the germline V gene, CDR1 is ENHRY and CDR2 is SYGVKD. With 4 bases removed from V and 4 bases from J, the gap between germline ends came to 4 bases. This CDR3 is built from 12 residues. CDR3 bases: TGTGCCATCAGTGTTTCCACCGGGGAGCTGTTTTTT. It encodes CAISVSTGELFF.

This rearrangement joins TRBV28 to TRBJ2-1, with TRBD1 identical over 11 bases. The CDR3 runs to 16 residues. Trimming cost V 3 bases and J 11 bases; bases outside gene matches: 12. Germline assignment: CDR1 MDHEN and CDR2 SYDVKM. The CDR3 DNA sequence: TGTGCCAGCAGTTTCCTCGGGACAGGGGGGAGCGGGAAGCAGTTCTTC. Translating it yields CASSFLGTGGSGKQFF.

The rearrangement joins TRBV6-2 or TRBV6-3 to TRBJ2-1, with 13 bases aligning to TRBD2. The CDR3 runs to 14 residues. Per the germline V gene, CDR1 is MNHEY and CDR2 is SVGEGT. V lost 6 bases to trimming and J lost 8 bases; unmatched junction nucleotides: 4. CDR3 bases: TGTGCCAGCAGATCGGGACTAGCGGGATATGAGCAGTTCTTC. Its translation is CASRSGLAGYEQFF.

The J gene is TRBJ2-7, the V gene TRBV10-3; D is uncertain. CDR3 length: 14 residues. V was pared by 0 bases and J by 7 bases, with 13 bases between. CDR1 ENHRY and CDR2 SYGVKD come from the germline V gene. The CDR3 spells CAISESGLYNEQYF. The CDR3 nucleotides read TGTGCCATCAGTGAGTCTGGGCTTTACAATGAGCAGTACTTC.

This rearrangement joins TRBV6-2 or TRBV6-3 to TRBJ2-1, with 8 bases aligning to TRBD2. Trimming took 4 bases from V and 4 from J; bases not matched to a gene: 3. Germline V gene sequence: CDR1 MNHEY, CDR2 SVGEGT. The CDR3 contains 14 residues. The CDR3 bases are TGTGCCAGCAGTTCTAGCGGGTATTACAATGAGCAGTTCTTC. Amino acids: CASSSSGYYNEQFF.

This sequence joins TRBV12-3 or TRBV12-4 and TRBJ2-3, with TRBD2 identical over 9 bases. J lost 4 bases, V lost 3 bases, and 2 bases had no gene match. The CDR3 consists of 14 residues. CDR3 DNA sequence: TGTGCCAGCAGTTTTGTAGCGGGAGCAGATACGCAGTATTTT. It is translated as CASSFVAGADTQYF.